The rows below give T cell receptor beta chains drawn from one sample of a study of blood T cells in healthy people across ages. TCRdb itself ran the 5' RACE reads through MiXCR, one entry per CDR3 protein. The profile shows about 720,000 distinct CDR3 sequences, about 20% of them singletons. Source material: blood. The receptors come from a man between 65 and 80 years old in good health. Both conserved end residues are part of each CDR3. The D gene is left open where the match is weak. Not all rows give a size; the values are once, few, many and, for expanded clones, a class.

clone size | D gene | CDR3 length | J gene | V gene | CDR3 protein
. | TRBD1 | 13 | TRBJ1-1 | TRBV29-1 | CSARQGEWAEAFF
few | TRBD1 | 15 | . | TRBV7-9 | CASSLVGTGTYEQYF
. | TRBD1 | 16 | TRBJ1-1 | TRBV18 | CASSPPDRVMNTEAFF
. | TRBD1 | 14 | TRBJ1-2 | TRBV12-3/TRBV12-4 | CASSLGTEGYGYTF
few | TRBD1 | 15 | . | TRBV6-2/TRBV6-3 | CANSEPGQEYNEQFF
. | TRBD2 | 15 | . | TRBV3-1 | CASSQERGGSETQYF
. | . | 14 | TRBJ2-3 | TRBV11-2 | CASRPEHSTDTQYF
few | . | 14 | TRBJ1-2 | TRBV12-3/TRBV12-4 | CASSSLVGGGSYTF
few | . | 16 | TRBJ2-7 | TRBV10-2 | CASSEQRRTTSYEQYF
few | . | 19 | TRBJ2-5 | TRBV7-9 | CASSSPNVRLDYRLETQYF
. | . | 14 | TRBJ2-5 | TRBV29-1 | CSARVGPVIETQYF
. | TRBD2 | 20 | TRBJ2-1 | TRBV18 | CASSRGTSGFVADSYNEQFF
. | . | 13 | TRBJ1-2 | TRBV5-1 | CASSLTGDAGYTF
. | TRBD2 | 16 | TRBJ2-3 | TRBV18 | CASSRGTSDGGDTQYF
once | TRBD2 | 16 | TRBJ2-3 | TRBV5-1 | CASRTRASGSRDTQYF
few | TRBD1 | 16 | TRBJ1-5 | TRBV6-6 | CASSYSADRVGQPQHF
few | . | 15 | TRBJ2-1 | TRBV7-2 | CASSFTASGRDEQFF
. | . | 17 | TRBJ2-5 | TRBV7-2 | CASSLAFSAGQVVTQYF
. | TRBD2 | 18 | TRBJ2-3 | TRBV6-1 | CASSSGTSGSVGTDTQYF
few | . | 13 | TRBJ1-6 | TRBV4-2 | CASSQDRDSPLHF
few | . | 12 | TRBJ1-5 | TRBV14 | CASSPMVRPQQF
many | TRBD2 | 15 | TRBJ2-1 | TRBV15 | CATSRGSGGWDEQFF
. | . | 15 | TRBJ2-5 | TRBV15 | CATSRDATEQETQYF
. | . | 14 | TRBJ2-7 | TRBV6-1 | CASSRLVGSYEQYF
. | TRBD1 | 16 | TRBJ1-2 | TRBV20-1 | CSAIGQGARSNYGYTF
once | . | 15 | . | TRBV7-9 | CASSLGTHPYNEQFF
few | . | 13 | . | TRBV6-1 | CASRLTQDNEQFF
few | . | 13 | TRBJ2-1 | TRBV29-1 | CSVARYLGNEQFF
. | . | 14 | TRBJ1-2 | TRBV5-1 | CASSLGTDHYGYTF
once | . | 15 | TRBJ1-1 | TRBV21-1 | CASSVPGTGKTEAFF
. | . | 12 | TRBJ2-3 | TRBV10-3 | CAIKADTDTQYF